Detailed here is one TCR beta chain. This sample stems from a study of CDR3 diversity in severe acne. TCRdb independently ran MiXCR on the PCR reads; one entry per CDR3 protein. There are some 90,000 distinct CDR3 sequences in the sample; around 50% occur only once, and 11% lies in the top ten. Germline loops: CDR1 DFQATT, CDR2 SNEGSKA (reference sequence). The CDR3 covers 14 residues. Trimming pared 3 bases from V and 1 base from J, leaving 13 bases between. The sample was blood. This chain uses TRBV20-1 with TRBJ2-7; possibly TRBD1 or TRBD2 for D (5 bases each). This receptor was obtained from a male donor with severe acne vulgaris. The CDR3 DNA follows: TGCAGTGCTAGCCGCCCAGAGGGGTCCTACGAGCAGTACTTC. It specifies CSASRPEGSYEQYF.